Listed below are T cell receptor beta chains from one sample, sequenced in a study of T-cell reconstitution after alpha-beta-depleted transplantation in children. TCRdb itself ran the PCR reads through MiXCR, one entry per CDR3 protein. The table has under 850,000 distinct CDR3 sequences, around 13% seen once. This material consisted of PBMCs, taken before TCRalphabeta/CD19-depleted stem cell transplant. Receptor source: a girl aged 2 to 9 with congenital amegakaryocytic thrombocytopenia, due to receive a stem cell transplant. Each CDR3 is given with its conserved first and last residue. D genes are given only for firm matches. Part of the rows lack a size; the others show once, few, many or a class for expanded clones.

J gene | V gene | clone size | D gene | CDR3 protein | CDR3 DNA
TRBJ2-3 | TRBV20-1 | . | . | CSARTSSYTQYF | TGCAGTGCTAGAACTAGCTCATATACGCAGTATTTT
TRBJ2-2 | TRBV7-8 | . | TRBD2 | CASSLHQGLAGVYPGELFF | TGTGCCAGCAGCTTACACCAAGGACTAGCGGGAGTGTATCCCGGGGAGCTGTTTTTT
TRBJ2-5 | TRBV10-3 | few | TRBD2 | CAISVVSGSGETQYF | TGTGCCATCAGTGTCGTCAGCGGGAGCGGGGAGACCCAGTACTTC
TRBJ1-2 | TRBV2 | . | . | CASIEGGHYGYTF | TGTGCCAGCATTGAAGGGGGACACTATGGCTACACCTTC
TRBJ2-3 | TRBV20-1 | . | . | CGTGLAFADTQYF | TGCGGAACAGGGCTAGCGTTCGCAGATACGCAGTATTTT
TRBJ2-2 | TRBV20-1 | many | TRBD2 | CSADLAGGPGNTGELFF | TGCAGTGCGGATTTAGCGGGAGGGCCGGGTAACACCGGGGAGCTGTTTTTT
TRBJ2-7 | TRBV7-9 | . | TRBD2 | CASSIGTSGRGSYEQYF | TGTGCCAGCAGCATCGGGACTAGCGGGAGAGGGTCCTACGAGCAGTACTTC
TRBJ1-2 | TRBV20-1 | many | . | CSAPSSLLLNPKFTSYGYTF | TGCAGTGCCCCTAGCAGTTTACTCCTAAATCCGAAATTCACCTCCTATGGCTACACCTTC
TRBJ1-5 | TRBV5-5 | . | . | CASSLGAAKRQPQHF | TGTGCCAGCAGCTTGGGGGCCGCCAAGCGACAGCCCCAGCATTTT
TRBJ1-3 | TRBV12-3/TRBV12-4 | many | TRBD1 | CASSPNKGQGAIGNTIYF | TGTGCCAGCAGTCCAAATAAGGGACAGGGGGCGATCGGAAACACCATATATTTT
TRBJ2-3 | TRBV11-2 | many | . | CASSLARARGDTQYF | TGTGCCAGCAGCTTAGCCCGGGCGCGTGGAGATACGCAGTATTTT
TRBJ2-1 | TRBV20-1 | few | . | CSARDALRDHPNEQFF | TGCAGTGCTAGAGATGCTCTCCGGGATCATCCTAATGAGCAGTTCTTC
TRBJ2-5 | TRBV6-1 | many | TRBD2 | CASRPRLARQETQYF | TGTGCCAGCAGACCGAGACTAGCGCGGCAAGAGACCCAGTACTTC
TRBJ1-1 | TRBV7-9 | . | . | CASSLVSGKNTEAFF | TGTGCCAGCAGCTTAGTGTCAGGGAAGAACACTGAAGCTTTCTTT
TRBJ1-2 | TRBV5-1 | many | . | CASSFLDSNYGYTF | TGCGCCAGCAGCTTCCTAGATTCTAACTATGGCTACACCTTC
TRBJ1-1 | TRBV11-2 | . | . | CASSLFGYTEAFF | TGTGCCAGCAGCTTATTCGGGTACACTGAAGCTTTCTTT
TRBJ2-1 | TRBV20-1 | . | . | CSAESSYSPYNEQFF | TGCAGTGCTGAGTCGTCTTACAGCCCCTACAATGAGCAGTTCTTC
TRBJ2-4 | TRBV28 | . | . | CASSLWDSDIAKNIQYF | TGTGCCAGCAGTTTATGGGACAGTGATATAGCCAAAAACATTCAGTACTTC
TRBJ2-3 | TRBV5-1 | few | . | CASTPTPRAAQYF | TGCGCCAGCACCCCAACGCCTCGAGCAGCGCAGTATTTT
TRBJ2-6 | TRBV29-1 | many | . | CSVEPPGANVLTF | TGCAGCGTTGAACCCCCGGGGGCCAACGTCCTGACTTTC
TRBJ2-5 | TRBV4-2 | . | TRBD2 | CASSQRATAGVQETQYF | TGTGCCAGCAGCCAAAGGGCGACCGCGGGGGTACAAGAGACCCAGTACTTC
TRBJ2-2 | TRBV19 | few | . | CASRTTGNTGELFF | TGTGCCAGTAGAACGACAGGTAACACCGGGGAGCTGTTTTTT
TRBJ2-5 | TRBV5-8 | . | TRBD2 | CASATGLAVSETQYF | TGTGCCAGCGCCACGGGACTAGCAGTTTCGGAGACCCAGTACTTC
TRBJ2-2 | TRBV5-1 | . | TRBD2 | CASSLPRAGGSGELFF | TGCGCCAGCAGCCTCCCCCGGGCGGGAGGATCCGGGGAGCTGTTTTTT
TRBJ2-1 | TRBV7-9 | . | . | CASSLVGSTYNEQFF | TGTGCCAGCAGCTTAGTCGGGTCTACCTACAATGAGCAGTTCTTC
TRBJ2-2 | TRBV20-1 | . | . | CSASGVTGELFF | TGCAGTGCTAGTGGGGTGACTGGGGAGCTGTTTTTT
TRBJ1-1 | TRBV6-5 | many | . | CASSYSAGLFAHTEAFF | TGTGCCAGCAGTTACTCGGCAGGGTTATTTGCCCACACTGAAGCTTTCTTT
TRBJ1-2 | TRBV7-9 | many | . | CASSPGRVYGYTF | TGTGCCAGCAGTCCAGGACGGGTCTATGGCTACACCTTC
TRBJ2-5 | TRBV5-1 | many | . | CASSSGQLQETQYF | TGCGCCAGCAGCTCTGGACAGCTTCAAGAGACCCAGTACTTC
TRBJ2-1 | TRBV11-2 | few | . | CASSLESAFPFYNEQFF | TGTGCCAGCAGCTTAGAGTCTGCCTTCCCCTTCTACAATGAGCAGTTCTTC
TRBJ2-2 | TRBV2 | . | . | CASSEAGTGELFF | TGTGCCAGCAGTGAAGCAGGGACGGGGGAGCTGTTTTTT
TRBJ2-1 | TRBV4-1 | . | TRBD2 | CASSQVRAGGVLEQFF | TGCGCCAGCAGCCAGGTCCGAGCGGGAGGGGTCCTTGAGCAGTTCTTC
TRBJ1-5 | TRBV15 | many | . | CATSRVTWGNQPQHF | TGTGCCACCAGCAGAGTGACTTGGGGCAATCAGCCCCAGCATTTT
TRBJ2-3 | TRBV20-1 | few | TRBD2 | CSVASGVWGTDTQYF | TGCAGTGTGGCTAGCGGGGTATGGGGGACAGATACGCAGTATTTT
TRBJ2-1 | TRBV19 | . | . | CASSSLVQVGYNEQFF | TGTGCCAGTAGTTCTCTTGTCCAGGTGGGATACAATGAGCAGTTCTTC
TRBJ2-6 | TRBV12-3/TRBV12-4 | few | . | CASSFQALSGANVLTF | TGTGCCAGCAGTTTTCAGGCCCTCTCTGGGGCCAACGTCCTGACTTTC
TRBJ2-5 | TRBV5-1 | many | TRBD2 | CASSLLAGEVTQYF | TGCGCCAGCAGCTTGTTAGCGGGCGAGGTGACCCAGTACTTC
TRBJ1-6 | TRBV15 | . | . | CATSRGGASSYNSPLHF | TGTGCCACCAGCAGAGGCGGGGCGAGCTCCTATAATTCACCCCTCCACTTT
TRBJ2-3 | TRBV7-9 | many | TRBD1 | CASSPGQGSDTQYF | TGTGCCAGCAGCCCAGGACAGGGTTCGGATACGCAGTATTTT
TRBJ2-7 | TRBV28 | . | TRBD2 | CASSFLTDGGGLSYEQYF | TGTGCCAGCAGTTTTCTGACCGATGGGGGAGGGCTCTCCTACGAGCAGTACTTC
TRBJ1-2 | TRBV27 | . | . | CASRKEDYGDTF | TGTGCCAGCCGGAAGGAGGACTATGGCGACACCTTC
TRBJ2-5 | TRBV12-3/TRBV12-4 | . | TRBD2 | CASSLALRGLAGVGKETQYF | TGTGCCAGCAGTTTAGCGCTCCGGGGACTAGCGGGAGTAGGGAAAGAGACCCAGTACTTC
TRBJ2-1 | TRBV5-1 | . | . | CASSLENFVLDEQFF | TGCGCCAGCAGCTTGGAGAATTTCGTCTTGGATGAGCAGTTCTTC
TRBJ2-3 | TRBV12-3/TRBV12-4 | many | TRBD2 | CASSPGTSEATDTQYF | TGTGCCAGCAGTCCAGGGACTAGCGAAGCCACAGATACGCAGTATTTT
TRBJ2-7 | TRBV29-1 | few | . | CSVDKGSYEQYF | TGCAGCGTTGACAAGGGCTCCTACGAGCAGTACTTC
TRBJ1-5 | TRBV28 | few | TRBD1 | CASSSGQGLSNQPQHF | TGTGCCAGCAGTTCGGGACAGGGTCTTAGCAATCAGCCCCAGCATTTT
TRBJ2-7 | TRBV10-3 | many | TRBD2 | CAISDILAGAYEQYF | TGTGCCATCAGTGACATACTAGCGGGGGCCTACGAGCAGTACTTC
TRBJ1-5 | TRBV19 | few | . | CASSIPTHNQPQHF | TGTGCCAGTAGTATCCCGACACATAATCAGCCCCAGCATTTT
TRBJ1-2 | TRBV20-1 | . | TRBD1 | CCARGLAAGQGGYGYTF | TGCTGTGCTAGAGGCCTGGCCGCGGGACAGGGAGGCTATGGCTACACCTTC
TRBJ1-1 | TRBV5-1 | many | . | CASSLGVQNTEAFF | TGCGCCAGCAGCTTGGGGGTTCAGAACACTGAAGCTTTCTTT
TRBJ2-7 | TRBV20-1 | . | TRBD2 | CSARDPVGGEQYF | TGCAGTGCTAGAGACCCGGTGGGGGGGGAGCAGTACTTC